This T cell receptor beta chain is from a study of CD8+ T cells in alopecia areata. Study results and caveats: Mice gave a clearer picture of TCR sharing than patients did, possibly for HLA-related reasons. Alopecia totalis/universalis scalp especially showed more expanded CD8+ clones than normal scalp.

In each case, RNA was isolated and then reverse transcribed into cDNA as the sequencing template. TCRdb's table, derived via immunoSEQ multiplex PCR, lists solely in-frame clones and lacks some. The table records 110,000 or so clones, around three fifths of them present only once. As to this clone: Its antigen is currently unknown.

V was shortened by 6 bases and J by 8 bases, with 16 bases between the two germline ends. The CDR3 is made up of 14 amino acids. Germline V gene lookup returns CDR1 MNHEY and CDR2 SVGAGI. The treatment: oral pan-JAK inhibitor, 5-10 mg twice daily. Obtained from alopecia areata patients were lesional scalp punch biopsies along with peripheral blood. Using a FACSAria, the CD4+ and CD8+ T cells were sorted from the PBMCs. The material sequenced was CD4+ T cells sorted from blood, taken at week 24, from a patient treated with tofacitinib. This clonotype originated in a human donor with alopecia areata. The V call is TRBV6-5, the J call TRBJ1-4; D is perhaps TRBD1 (6 bases). CDR3 nucleotide sequence: TGTGCCAGCAGACCCGGGGGGCAAGAGGAAAAACTGTTTTTT. Translation: CASRPGGQEEKLFF.